These 26 T cell receptor beta chains originate from one sample sequenced in a study of a mutant IDH1 vaccine in newly diagnosed glioma. Using immunoSEQ multiplex PCR, the repertoire was profiled, and TCRdb retains in-frame clones only, with some absent. Here the sample spans more than 50,000 clones, around 60% being singletons. The time point here: week 47, end of study. Mutant IDH1 20-mer peptide, at 300 ug, made up each vaccine dose, with topical imiquimod. No antigen is known for these receptors. This sample comprised peripheral blood mononuclear cells (PBMCs), obtained from a glioma patient whose treatment included an IDH1 peptide vaccine. These receptors were collected from a man aged 35-49 years with glioma. Some clones in this sample may be carry-over from other donors' samples.

The CDR3 reads CASSPFPSGANVLTF. CDR3 nucleotides: TGTGCCAGCTCACCATTCCCTTCTGGGGCCAACGTCCTGACTTTC. The chain has TRBV18 and TRBJ2-6; the D is unclear. This CDR3 region has 15 residues. Germline CDR1 and CDR2: KGHSH and LQKENI. The germline V and J ends were trimmed by 2 bases and 1 base, with 6 bases remaining between them.

J is TRBJ1-3 and V is TRBV29-1; D is unclear. The ends were cut back, 7 bases at V and 3 bases at J, with 13 bases in the middle. The CDR3 sequence is 13 residues long. Germline V gene data show CDR1 as SQVTM and CDR2 as ANQGSEA. The CDR3 nucleotides are TGCAGCGGTTGCCGGGCACTTGGAAACACCATATATTTT. Protein sequence: CSGCRALGNTIYF.

The chain links TRBV7-3 to TRBJ2-2, with D tentatively TRBD2 (5 bases). The length of the CDR3 is 14 residues. Trimming stripped 1 base from V and 7 bases from J, with 10 bases between. The V gene's germline CDR1 is SGHTA and CDR2 FQGTGA. The CDR3, as DNA: TGTGCCAGCAGCTTAAGAGGGCGTCTCGGGGAGCTGTTTTTT. Translating gives CASSLRGRLGELFF.

The chain is built from TRBV6-1 and TRBJ1-5, with 7 bases identical to TRBD1. CDR3 length equals 15 residues. J was trimmed by 0 bases and V by 4 bases; bases with no gene match: 3. Germline CDR1 reads MNHNS; CDR2 reads SASEGT. The CDR3 is CASSGDSYSNQPQHF. CDR3 bases: TGTGCCAGCAGTGGGGACAGCTATAGCAATCAGCCCCAGCATTTT.

The genes are TRBV6-5 and TRBJ1-1; 10 bases line up with TRBD1. The CDR3 extends over 14 amino acids. CDR1 is MNHEY and CDR2 is SVGAGI in the germline V gene. J was trimmed by 4 bases and V by 6 bases; bases with no gene match: 5. The CDR3 sequence is CASSHRDRGTEAFF. The CDR3 nucleotides read TGTGCCAGCAGCCACAGGGACAGGGGCACTGAAGCTTTCTTT.

This clone has only a few counts. The chain joins TRBV25-1 to TRBJ2-7; TRBD2 agrees at 7 bases. The germline V gene encodes CDR1 MGHDK and CDR2 SYGVNS. This CDR3 is 13 amino acids long. The trim removed 6 bases at V and 6 bases at J, leaving 8 bases unmatched. The chain's CDR3 is CASSPGGQFEQYF. CDR3 nucleotides: TGTGCCAGCAGCCCGGGGGGTCAGTTCGAGCAGTACTTC.

Points on this clone: At one boundary the junction diverges from the germline segment, which might be a read error. The J gene is TRBJ2-2, the V gene TRBV7-9; 7 positions match TRBD1. Germline V gives CDR1 SEHNR, CDR2 FQNEAQ (reference sequence). The CDR3 extends over 15 amino acids. The CDR3 reads CASTLGQANTGELFF. In nucleotides, the CDR3 is TGTGCCAGCACCTTAGGACAGGCGAACACCGGGGAGCTGTTTTTT.

This rearrangement joins TRBV7-9 to TRBJ2-3, with 9 bases lining up with TRBD2. The CDR3 spans 15 residues. V gave up 5 bases and J gave up 2 bases; unmatched junction bases: 5. Germline V gene sequence: CDR1 SEHNR, CDR2 FQNEAQ (reference sequence). The DNA for the CDR3 is TGTGCCAGCAGCATACGCGGGGGGGTCACAGATACGCAGTATTTT. The encoded protein is CASSIRGGVTDTQYF.

This chain links TRBV2 with TRBJ2-7; no clear D. V lost 3 bases to trimming and J lost 9 bases, with 12 bases between them. Germline V gene sequence: CDR1 SNHLY, CDR2 FYNNEI. CDR3 length: 12 residues. CDR3 bases: TGTGCCAGCAGTGATTTCGCTGTCGGGCAGTACTTC. Protein: CASSDFAVGQYF.

V is TRBV6-6 and J is TRBJ1-4, with 7 bases identical to TRBD1. The CDR3 contains 14 residues. Germline CDR1 MNHNY, CDR2 SVGAGI (reference sequence). V trimming: 7 bases; J trimming: 5 bases; junction bases outside the gene matches: 7. The CDR3 spells CASTAGQTNEKLFF. For the CDR3, the DNA is TGTGCCAGCACAGCGGGACAGACGAATGAAAAACTGTTTTTT.

V and J are TRBV5-1 and TRBJ1-2, with no clear D. The CDR3 has 14 amino acids. Trimming took 3 bases from V and 4 from J, leaving 13 bases between them. The germline CDR1 and CDR2 sequences are SGHRS and YFSETQ. This CDR3 reads CASSWESEIYGYTF. Written as DNA, the CDR3 is TGCGCCAGCAGCTGGGAGAGTGAAATCTATGGCTACACCTTC.

This chain joins TRBV4-1 and TRBJ2-3; D may be TRBD1 (6 bases). The CDR3 extends over 15 amino acids. The V and J ends lost 0 bases and 1 base respectively, with 8 bases between them. The germline CDR1 and CDR2 sequences are MGHRA and YSYEKL. The CDR3 is CASSQDGGRTDTQYF. CDR3 nucleotides: TGCGCCAGCAGCCAAGATGGGGGCCGCACAGATACGCAGTATTTT.

There are a few counts of this clone. The gene calls are TRBV28 and TRBJ1-2; TRBD1 is a possible D gene (5 bases). The CDR3 consists of 12 residues. V gave up 8 bases and J gave up 7 bases, with 14 bases separating them. Germline assignment: CDR1 MDHEN and CDR2 SYDVKM. CDR3 loop: CASLTWTLGYTF. The CDR3 DNA sequence: TGTGCCAGCCTTACCTGGACACTTGGCTACACCTTC.

The V call is TRBV2, the J call TRBJ2-2; 13 nucleotides align to TRBD2. Losses at the gene ends were 4 bases for V and 7 bases for J; bases not matched to a gene: 15. This CDR3 has 19 residues. Germline V gene sequence: CDR1 SNHLY, CDR2 FYNNEI. CDR3 region: CASSARGLWTSGGGGELFF. CDR3 in DNA: TGTGCCAGCAGTGCTCGGGGATTGTGGACTAGCGGGGGAGGCGGGGAGCTGTTTTTT.

The chain has TRBV27 and TRBJ1-4; D call uncertain. CDR1 MNHEY and CDR2 SMNVEV come from the germline V gene (reference sequence). V was clipped by 3 bases and J by 2 bases, with 10 bases between them. The length of the CDR3 is 15 residues. CDR3 bases: TGTGCCAGCAGTTTCGGGGTCTCCACTAATGAAAAACTGTTTTTT. Its translation: CASSFGVSTNEKLFF.

The CDR3 DNA is TGTGCCAGCAGTCCAGGGACAGGGTTTTCCTACGAGCAGTACTTC. Its protein product is CASSPGTGFSYEQYF. J is TRBJ2-7 and V is TRBV6-6, with 9 positions matching TRBD1. V shed 5 bases, J shed 1 base, and the junction held 6 bases outside the gene matches. The CDR3 loop spans 15 amino acids. Looked up from germline, CDR1 is MNHNY and CDR2 is SVGAGI (reference sequence).

V gene TRBV7-9 combines with J gene TRBJ2-5; D is perhaps TRBD1 or TRBD2 (6 bases each). Per the germline V gene, CDR1 is SEHNR and CDR2 is FQNEAQ (reference sequence). The V end was cut by 2 bases, the J end by 2 bases, with 15 bases between. The CDR3 loop spans 16 amino acids. This chain's CDR3 is CASSLSTRGAQETQYF. In DNA, the CDR3 is TGTGCCAGCAGCTTATCCACTAGGGGGGCTCAAGAGACCCAGTACTTC. The complete variable domain, with remaining parts taken from reference TRBV7-9 and TRBJ2-5, reads DTGVSQNPRHKITKRGQNVTFRCDPISEHNRLYWYRQTLGQGPEFLTYFQNEAQLEKSRLLSDRFSAERPKGSFSTLEIQRTEQGDSAMYLCASSLSTRGAQETQYFGPGTRLLVL.

This rearrangement joins TRBV19 to TRBJ1-2, with D tentatively TRBD1 (6 bases). The CDR3 sequence is 14 residues long. Trimming pared 5 bases from V and 8 bases from J, leaving 18 bases between. CDR1 LNHDA and CDR2 SQIVND come from the germline V gene (reference sequence). The chain's CDR3 is CASSDNPGTRGYTF. For the CDR3, the DNA is TGTGCCAGTAGTGACAACCCCGGGACACGGGGCTACACCTTC.

The chain is built from TRBV30 and TRBJ1-4, with unresolved D. The CDR3 is 16 amino acids. Germline V gene sequence: CDR1 GTSNPN, CDR2 SVGIG (reference sequence). With 1 base removed from V and 0 bases from J, the gap between germline ends came to 12 bases. The CDR3 is CAWSARLRATNEKLFF. CDR3 in DNA: TGTGCCTGGAGTGCCCGGTTGCGCGCAACTAATGAAAAACTGTTTTTT.

The CDR3 sequence is CATQGGAYEQYF. CDR3 coding DNA: TGTGCCACCCAGGGTGGGGCCTACGAGCAGTACTTC. V and J are TRBV7-9 and TRBJ2-7; D perhaps matches TRBD1 (5 bases). V dropped 10 bases and J dropped 2 bases, with 12 bases sitting between them. The germline V gene has CDR1 SEHNR and CDR2 FQNEAQ (reference sequence). The CDR3 spans 12 residues.

The chain employs TRBV27 and TRBJ1-4; the D is unclear. The CDR3 totals 14 residues. V was trimmed by 5 bases and J by 2 bases, leaving 9 bases between them. Germline-derived CDR1 and CDR2 are MNHEY and SMNVEV (reference sequence). The CDR3 sequence: CASSPYETNEKLFF. The CDR3 nucleotides read TGTGCCAGCAGTCCGTATGAGACTAATGAAAAACTGTTTTTT.

V usage is TRBV5-1 and J usage is TRBJ2-7; 7 nucleotides agree with TRBD1. CDR1 and CDR2 from the germline V gene are SGHRS and YFSETQ. V was pared by 7 bases and J by 0 bases, with 1 base of the junction left unmatched. The CDR3 has 12 residues. The CDR3, as DNA: TGCGCCAGCCGGGACAGCTCCTACGAGCAGTACTTC. Its translation: CASRDSSYEQYF.

The chain recombines TRBV15 with TRBJ1-5; a possible D gene is TRBD1 (6 bases). CDR3 length: 19 amino acids. Trimming removed 0 bases at V and 4 bases at J, with 22 bases between. The germline V gene has CDR1 LNHNV and CDR2 YYDKDF (reference sequence). The CDR3 DNA reads TGTGCCACCAGCAGAGATGGCCGAGGGGGGCTTAGGGGTAATCAGCCCCAGCATTTT. This encodes CATSRDGRGGLRGNQPQHF. Based on the CDR3 plus reference TRBV15 and TRBJ1-5, the full variable domain is DAMVIQNPRYQVTQFGKPVTLSCSQTLNHNVMYWYQQKSSQAPKLLFHYYDKDFNNEADTPDNFQSRRPNTSFCFLDIRSPGLGDTAMYLCATSRDGRGGLRGNQPQHFGDGTRLSIL.

This clone was counted once. The chain has TRBV10-2 and TRBJ1-2; 7 bases match TRBD1. The CDR3 length is 13 residues. Trimming at V came to 8 bases and at J to 2 bases, leaving 5 bases not matched to a gene. The germline V gene encodes CDR1 WSHSY and CDR2 SAAADI. The CDR3 spells CASLQGGNYGYTF. Written as DNA, the CDR3 is TGCGCCAGCCTCCAGGGGGGGAACTATGGCTACACCTTC.

This clone was seen only once. The V and J genes are TRBV4-1 and TRBJ2-1; 7 positions agree with TRBD1. The V and J ends lost 4 bases and 6 bases, in that order; junction bases with no gene match: 9. The CDR3 sequence is 15 residues long. From germline, CDR1 is MGHRA and CDR2 YSYEKL. The chain's CDR3 is CASSLAGGEGNEQFF. CDR3 nucleotides: TGCGCCAGCAGCCTGGCAGGGGGTGAGGGCAATGAGCAGTTCTTC.

The J gene is TRBJ2-2, the V gene TRBV4-2; tentatively, D is TRBD1 (6 bases). The V end lost 2 bases, the J end lost 8 bases, and 18 bases lay between the germline ends. Germline lookup yields CDR1 LGHNA and CDR2 YNFKEQ. The CDR3 contains 16 residues. DNA for the CDR3: TGTGCCAGCAGCCAAAGGGCGGCAGGGGCGGCGGGGGAGCTGTTTTTT. Its protein product is CASSQRAAGAAGELFF.